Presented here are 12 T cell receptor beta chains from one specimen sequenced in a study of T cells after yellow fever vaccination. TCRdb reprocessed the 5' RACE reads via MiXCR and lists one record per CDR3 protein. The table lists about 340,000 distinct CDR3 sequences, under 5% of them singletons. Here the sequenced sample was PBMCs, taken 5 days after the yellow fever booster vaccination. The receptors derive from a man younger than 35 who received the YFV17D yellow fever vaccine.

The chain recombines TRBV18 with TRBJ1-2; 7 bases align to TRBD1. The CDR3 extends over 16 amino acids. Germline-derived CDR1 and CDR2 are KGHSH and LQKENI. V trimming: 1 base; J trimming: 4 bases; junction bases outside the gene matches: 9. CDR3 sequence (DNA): TGTGCCAGCTCACCACAAGTGGGGGGACAGCTCTATGGCTACACCTTC. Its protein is CASSPQVGGQLYGYTF. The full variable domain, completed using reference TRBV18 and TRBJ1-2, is NAGVMQNPRHLVRRRGQEARLRCSPMKGHSHVYWYRQLPEEGLKFMVYLQKENIIDESGMPKERFSAEFPKEGPSILRIQQVVRGDSAAYFCASSPQVGGQLYGYTFGSGTRLTVV.

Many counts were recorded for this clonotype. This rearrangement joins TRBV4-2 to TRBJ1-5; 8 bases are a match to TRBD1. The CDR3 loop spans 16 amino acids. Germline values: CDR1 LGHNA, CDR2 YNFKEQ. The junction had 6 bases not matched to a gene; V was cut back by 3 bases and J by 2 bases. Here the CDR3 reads CASSQAGGAGNQPQHF. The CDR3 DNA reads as TGTGCCAGCAGCCAGGCAGGGGGCGCGGGCAATCAGCCCCAGCATTTT.

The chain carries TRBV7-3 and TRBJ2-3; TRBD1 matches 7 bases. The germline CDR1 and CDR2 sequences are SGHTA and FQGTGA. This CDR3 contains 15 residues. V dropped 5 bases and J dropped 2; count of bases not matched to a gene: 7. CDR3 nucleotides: TGTGCCAGCAGCCTACAGGGGTCCCACACAGATACGCAGTATTTT. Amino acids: CASSLQGSHTDTQYF.

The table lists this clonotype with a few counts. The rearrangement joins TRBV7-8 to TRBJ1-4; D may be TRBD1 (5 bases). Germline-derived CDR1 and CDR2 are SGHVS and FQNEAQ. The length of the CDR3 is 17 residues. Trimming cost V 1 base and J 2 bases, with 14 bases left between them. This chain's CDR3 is CASSLGGTLATNEKLFF. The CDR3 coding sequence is TGTGCCAGCAGCTTAGGGGGCACCCTTGCTACTAATGAAAAACTGTTTTTT. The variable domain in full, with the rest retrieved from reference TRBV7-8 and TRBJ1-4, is GAGVSQSPRYKVAKRGQDVALRCDPISGHVSLFWYQQALGQGPEFLTYFQNEAQLDKSGLPSDRFFAERPEGSVSTLKIQRTQQEDSAVYLCASSLGGTLATNEKLFFGSGTQLSVL.

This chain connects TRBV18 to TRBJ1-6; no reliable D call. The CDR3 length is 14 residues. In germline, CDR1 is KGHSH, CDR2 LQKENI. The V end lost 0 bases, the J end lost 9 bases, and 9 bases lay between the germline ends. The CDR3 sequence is CASSPPGLASPLHF. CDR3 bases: TGTGCCAGCTCACCACCAGGGTTGGCTTCACCCCTCCACTTT.

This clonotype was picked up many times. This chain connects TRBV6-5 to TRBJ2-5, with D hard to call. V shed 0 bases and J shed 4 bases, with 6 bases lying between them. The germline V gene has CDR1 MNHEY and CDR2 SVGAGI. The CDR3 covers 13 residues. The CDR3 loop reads CASSYSLRETQYF. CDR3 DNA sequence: TGTGCCAGCAGTTACTCCCTGCGAGAGACCCAGTACTTC.

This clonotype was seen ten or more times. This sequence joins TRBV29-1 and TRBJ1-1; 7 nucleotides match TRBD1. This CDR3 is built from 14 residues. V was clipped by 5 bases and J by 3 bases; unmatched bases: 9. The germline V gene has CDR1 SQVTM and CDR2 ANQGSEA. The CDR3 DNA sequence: TGCAGCGTTTTGTTAAGGGGGCTTGACACTGAAGCTTTCTTT. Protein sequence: CSVLLRGLDTEAFF.

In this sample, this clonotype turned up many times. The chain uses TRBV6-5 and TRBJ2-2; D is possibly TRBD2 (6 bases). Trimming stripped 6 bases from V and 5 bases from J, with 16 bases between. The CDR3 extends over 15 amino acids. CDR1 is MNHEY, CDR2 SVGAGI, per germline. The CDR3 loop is CASSPEGPWTGELFF. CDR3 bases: TGTGCCAGCAGCCCGGAGGGGCCCTGGACCGGGGAGCTGTTTTTT.

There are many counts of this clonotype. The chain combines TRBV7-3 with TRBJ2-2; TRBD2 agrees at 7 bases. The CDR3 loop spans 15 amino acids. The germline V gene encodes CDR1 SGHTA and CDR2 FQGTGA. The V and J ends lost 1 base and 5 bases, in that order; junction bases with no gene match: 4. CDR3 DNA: TGTGCCAGCAGCTTAATGCCAGCGGGGACCGGGGAGCTGTTTTTT. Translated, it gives CASSLMPAGTGELFF.

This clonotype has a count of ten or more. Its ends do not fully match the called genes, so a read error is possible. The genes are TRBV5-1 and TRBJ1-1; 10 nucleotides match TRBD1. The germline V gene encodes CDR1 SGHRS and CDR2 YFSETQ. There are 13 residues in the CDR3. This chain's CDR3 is CASSLDRGTEAFF. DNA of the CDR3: TGTGCCAGCAGCTTGGACAGGGGGACTGAAGCTTTCTTT.

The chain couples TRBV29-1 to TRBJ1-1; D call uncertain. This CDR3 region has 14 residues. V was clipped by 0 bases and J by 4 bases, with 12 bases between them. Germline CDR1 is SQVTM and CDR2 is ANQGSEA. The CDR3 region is CSVEDPGVFTEAFF. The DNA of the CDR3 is TGCAGCGTTGAAGATCCCGGGGTGTTCACTGAAGCTTTCTTT.

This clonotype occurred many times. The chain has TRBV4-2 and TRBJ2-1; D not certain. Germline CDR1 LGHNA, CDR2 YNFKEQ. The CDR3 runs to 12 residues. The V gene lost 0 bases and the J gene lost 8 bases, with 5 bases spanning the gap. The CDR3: CASSQEAHEQFF. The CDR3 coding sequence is TGTGCCAGCAGCCAAGAAGCCCATGAGCAGTTCTTC.